The source of this T cell receptor beta chain is a study of T cells in Graves' hyperthyroidism and ophthalmopathy. From RNA transcripts, TCR beta CDR3 regions were amplified. HTBI primers were employed in a first-round RT-PCR of the TCR CDR3. TCRdb reprocessed the multiplex PCR reads with MiXCR, giving one entry per CDR3 protein. The data contain 250,000 to 300,000 distinct CDR3 sequences, roughly 19% of them seen just once; the ten biggest clones take up under 45%. The germline V gene encodes CDR1 MDHEN and CDR2 SYDVKM. The CDR3 length is 13 residues. V lost 2 bases to trimming and J lost 4 bases, with 6 bases between them. This clonotype was observed at least ten times. Its specificity is unknown. General observations from the study: Blood shared most expanded thyroid clonotypes above 0.001. Ophthalmopathy, as predicted by the model, came a median roughly 6.8 months after the prediction.

The sequence derives from a man aged 45-65 years with Graves' ophthalmopathy. The chain employs TRBV28 and TRBJ2-1; D is unclear. Sample: blood. The CDR3 is CASSLAPYNEQFF. DNA of the CDR3: TGTGCCAGCAGTTTAGCCCCGTACAATGAGCAGTTCTTC.